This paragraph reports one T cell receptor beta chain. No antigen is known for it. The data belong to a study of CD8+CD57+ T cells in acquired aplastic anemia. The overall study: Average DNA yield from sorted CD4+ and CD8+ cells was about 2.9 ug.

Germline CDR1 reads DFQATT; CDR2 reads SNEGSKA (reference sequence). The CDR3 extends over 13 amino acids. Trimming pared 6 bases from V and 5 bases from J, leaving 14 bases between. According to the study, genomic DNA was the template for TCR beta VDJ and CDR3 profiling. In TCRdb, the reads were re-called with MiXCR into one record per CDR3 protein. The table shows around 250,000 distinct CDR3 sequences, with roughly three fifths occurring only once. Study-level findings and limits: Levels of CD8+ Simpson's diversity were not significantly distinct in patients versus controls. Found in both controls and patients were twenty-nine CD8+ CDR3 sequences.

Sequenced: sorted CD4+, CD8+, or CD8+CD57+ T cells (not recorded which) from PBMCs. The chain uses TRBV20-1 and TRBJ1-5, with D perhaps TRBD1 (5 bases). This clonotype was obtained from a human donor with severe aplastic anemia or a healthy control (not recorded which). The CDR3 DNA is TGCAGTGCGACAGACAGTTCATATCAGCCCCAGCATTTT. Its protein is CSATDSSYQPQHF.